The TCR beta chain described here comes from a study of human CD8 memory T cell subsets. CDR1 is SEHNR and CDR2 is FQNEAQ in the germline V gene (reference sequence). The CDR3 consists of 14 residues. TPEX denoted exhausted-like, CCR7+ PD-1+ TIGIT+ early memory CD8+ T cells. Negative magnetic separation enriched total CD8+ T cells. The source of the RNA was duplicate vials containing roughly 140,000 sorted CD8+ T cells for each subset. TCR beta libraries were made by UMI-labeled 5' RACE. Reprocessing the 5' RACE reads, TCRdb reports a single entry for every CDR3 protein and omits DNA. The sample table sets out 8,300 or so distinct CDR3 sequences. With regard to this clonotype: Its matching antigen is unknown.

Study-level points and caveats: The chains that were sequenced in this study were only T cell receptor beta chains.

The TCR sequence derives from a human donor in good health. The rearrangement joins TRBV7-9 to TRBJ2-1. Input material: CD8+ T cells from PBMCs. The CDR3 is CASSLDDGYNEQFF.